This TCR beta chain is from a study of cytomegalovirus exposure and HLA in healthy donors. Concerning this clone: What it binds is unknown.

General study results and limits: Some TCR beta chains (164 of them) were listed as cytomegalovirus-associated.

CDR1 and CDR2 from the germline V gene are MGHRA and YSYEKL. The CDR3 loop spans 14 amino acids. J gave up 2 bases and V 4 bases, and 2 bases lay outside the gene matches. It was with 60 Vbeta and 13 Jbeta primers that the PCR ran. Generated by immunoSEQ multiplex PCR, the TCRdb table keeps only in-frame clones and is missing some. The sample records more than 80,000 clones, 75% being singletons. Specimen: PBMCs. J is TRBJ2-7 and V is TRBV4-1; the match to TRBD1 covers 10 bases. The TCR was taken from a male donor in good health and CMV-seropositive. The DNA for the CDR3 is TGCGCCAGCAGCCGTGGACAGGGGGCCTACGAGCAGTACTTC. Translation gives CASSRGQGAYEQYF.